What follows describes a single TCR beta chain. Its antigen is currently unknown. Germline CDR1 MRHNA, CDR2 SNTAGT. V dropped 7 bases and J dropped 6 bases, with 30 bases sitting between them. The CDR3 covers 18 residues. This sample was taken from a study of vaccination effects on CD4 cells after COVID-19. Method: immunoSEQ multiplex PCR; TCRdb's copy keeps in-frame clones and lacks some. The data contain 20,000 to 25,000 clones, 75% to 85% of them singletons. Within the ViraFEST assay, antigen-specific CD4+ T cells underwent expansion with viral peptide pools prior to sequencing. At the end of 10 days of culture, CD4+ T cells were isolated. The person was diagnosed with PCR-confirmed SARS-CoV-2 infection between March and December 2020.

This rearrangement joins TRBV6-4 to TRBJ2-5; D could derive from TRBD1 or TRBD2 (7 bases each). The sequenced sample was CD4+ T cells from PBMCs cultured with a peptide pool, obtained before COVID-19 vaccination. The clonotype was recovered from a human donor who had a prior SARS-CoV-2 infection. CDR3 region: CASTGTASGVVTVKTQYF. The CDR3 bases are TGTGCCAGCACCGGGACAGCGAGCGGGGTAGTCACAGTAAAGACCCAGTACTTC.